Below are 14 T cell receptor beta chains sequenced from a single sample in a study of blood T cells in healthy people across ages. The authors ran a second PCR of roughly 6 to 11 cycles using a sample-barcoded 5' primer and a J-beta primer mix. In TCRdb, the 5' RACE reads were re-called with MiXCR into one record per CDR3 protein. The sample yields 650,000 to 800,000 distinct CDR3 sequences, under 45% seen once. Sequences were obtained from blood. These receptors all stem from a man aged 60 to 69 in good health.

This clonotype was detected a few times. This sequence joins TRBV7-9 and TRBJ2-5; no clear D gene. The CDR3 runs 12 residues. Germline V gene sequence: CDR1 SEHNR, CDR2 FQNEAQ (reference sequence). Trimming removed 2 bases from V and 5 bases from J, with 6 bases in between. CDR3 coding DNA: TGTGCCAGCAGCTTACTCCGGGAGACCCAGTACTTC. Translation: CASSLLRETQYF.

The chain carries TRBV27 and TRBJ1-5, with D possibly being TRBD1 (6 bases). V lost 7 bases and J 6 bases, leaving 13 bases between the germline ends. This CDR3 has 13 residues. Per the germline V gene, CDR1 is MNHEY and CDR2 is SMNVEV (reference sequence). CDR3 loop: CASKCGGGQPQHF. In nucleotides, the CDR3 is TGTGCCAGCAAGTGTGGAGGGGGTCAGCCCCAGCATTTT.

There are a few counts of this clonotype. The chain recombines TRBV12-3 or TRBV12-4 with TRBJ2-5, with D possibly matching TRBD2 (5 bases). The CDR3 is 14 amino acids. With 1 base removed from V and 4 bases from J, the gap between germline ends came to 10 bases. CDR3 region: CASSLGTEGETQYF. The CDR3 DNA reads TGTGCCAGCAGTTTAGGGACTGAGGGAGAGACCCAGTACTTC.

V gene TRBV7-2 combines with J gene TRBJ1-5; D might be TRBD1 (6 bases). The CDR3 sequence is 16 residues long. Trimming took 5 bases from V and 2 from J, leaving 16 bases between them. The V gene's germline CDR1 is SGHTA and CDR2 FQGNSA. The DNA of the CDR3 is TGTGCCAGCAGCCCTTGGGGGGGGCAGGGCAATCAGCCCCAGCATTTT. Protein: CASSPWGGQGNQPQHF.

The chain links TRBV11-3 to TRBJ1-6; maybe TRBD1 (5 bases). Looked up from germline, CDR1 is SGHNT and CDR2 is YENEEA. This CDR3 spans 14 amino acids. Trimming took 5 bases from V and 7 from J, leaving 12 bases between them. The CDR3 loop reads CASSVRQYNSPLHF. In DNA, the CDR3 is TGTGCCAGCAGCGTCAGACAGTACAATTCACCCCTCCACTTT. Based on the CDR3 plus reference TRBV11-3 and TRBJ1-6, the full variable domain is EAGVVQSPRYKIIEKKQPVAFWCNPISGHNTLYWYLQNLGQGPELLIRYENEEAVDDSQLPKDRFSAERLKGVDSTLKIQPAELGDSAVYLCASSVRQYNSPLHFGNGTRLTVT.

With respect to this clonotype: Its ends do not fully match the called genes, so a read error is possible. The chain is built from TRBV20-1 and TRBJ2-5, with D unresolved. This CDR3 is built from 12 residues. Germline V CDR1 and CDR2: DFQATT, SNEGSKA (reference sequence). The CDR3 DNA follows: TGCAGTGCTGGAGATCGCAGCAATGAGCAGTACTTC. It yields the protein CSAGDRSNEQYF.

V gene TRBV12-3 or TRBV12-4 combines with J gene TRBJ2-6; a weak D match, TRBD2 (5 bases). V was pared by 7 bases and J by 5 bases, with 12 bases between. The CDR3 is 14 residues long. The CDR3 region is CASTLGSWANVLTF. The CDR3 DNA is TGTGCCAGCACCCTTGGGAGCTGGGCCAACGTCCTGACTTTC.

This clonotype was observed a few times. This chain uses TRBV29-1 with TRBJ2-7; 8 nucleotides line up with TRBD1. The CDR3 contains 14 residues. After removal of 6 bases from V and 7 bases from J, the junction contained 14 bases not matched to a gene. From germline, CDR1 is SQVTM and CDR2 ANQGSEA. The CDR3 region is CSVKPGQVLGEQYF. In nucleotides, the CDR3 is TGCAGCGTCAAACCGGGACAGGTTTTGGGGGAGCAGTACTTC.

Comment on this clonotype: Germline is not matched at one junction end, which may reflect a read error. The V call is TRBV12-3 or TRBV12-4, the J call TRBJ2-4; D may be TRBD1 or TRBD2 (5 bases each). The CDR3 contains 15 residues. The DNA for the CDR3 is TGTGCCAGCAGATTAGGGACCGCAAATAGGGATGAGCAGTACTTC. Its translation: CASRLGTANRDEQYF.

V gene TRBV5-1 combines with J gene TRBJ2-3; 13 bases line up with TRBD2. Losses at the gene ends were 4 bases for V and 4 bases for J; bases not matched to a gene: 6. The germline gives CDR1 SGHRS, CDR2 YFSETQ. The CDR3 runs 16 residues. The CDR3 nucleotides read TGCGCCAGCAGCGGGGGGACTAGCGGGGCGGCAGATACGCAGTATTTT. Protein product: CASSGGTSGAADTQYF.

This rearrangement joins TRBV29-1 to TRBJ1-1; D is possibly TRBD1 (5 bases). Trimming stripped 7 bases from V and 0 bases from J, with 12 bases between. The germline V gene has CDR1 SQVTM and CDR2 ANQGSEA. The CDR3 has 13 amino acids. The CDR3, as DNA: TGCAGCGGAACCGGGGCTTTGAACACTGAAGCTTTCTTT. Amino acid sequence: CSGTGALNTEAFF.

The chain links TRBV20-1 to TRBJ2-5, with a tentative D call TRBD1 (5 bases). Germline-derived CDR1 and CDR2 are DFQATT and SNEGSKA (reference sequence). The ends were cut back, 5 bases at V and 1 base at J, with 11 bases in the middle. The CDR3 runs to 13 residues. The CDR3 DNA reads as TGCAGTGCTCTGCAGGGAATCCAAGAGACCCAGTACTTC. It codes for CSALQGIQETQYF.

This chain connects TRBV2 to TRBJ2-7; 9 nucleotides align to TRBD2. This CDR3 contains 14 residues. The J segment lost 1 base and the V segment lost 10 bases, leaving 8 bases of the junction unmatched. The germline V gene has CDR1 SNHLY and CDR2 FYNNEI. CDR3 in DNA: TGTGCCACCAAGACTAGCGGACCTTCCTACGAGCAGTACTTC. This sequence encodes CATKTSGPSYEQYF.

This clonotype has a handful of counts. V and J are TRBV7-2 and TRBJ2-7, with 9 bases lining up with TRBD2. The CDR3 length is 14 residues. The J segment lost 3 bases and the V segment lost 4 bases, leaving 4 bases of the junction unmatched. From germline, CDR1 is SGHTA and CDR2 FQGNSA. This CDR3 is CASSSPTSGYEQYF. CDR3 coding DNA: TGTGCCAGCAGCTCCCCGACTAGCGGCTACGAGCAGTACTTC.